One sample yielded the 20 T cell receptor beta chains listed below, sequenced in a study of T-cell memory formation after mild COVID-19. TCRdb called the 5' RACE reads again in MiXCR, with one record for every CDR3 protein. The table shows hundreds of thousands of distinct CDR3 sequences, with roughly an eighth occurring only once. The specimen was PBMCs or a T cell subset sorted from them (not recorded which). All receptors derive from a man aged 18 to 30 who had mild COVID-19 (a few samples of this study predate the infection). Cell type and time point are not known.

This clonotype was found many times. V and J are TRBV19 and TRBJ2-3; TRBD1 is a possible D gene (5 bases). CDR3 length: 13 residues. CDR1 is LNHDA, CDR2 SQIVND, per germline (reference sequence). V was pared by 3 bases and J by 3 bases, with 7 bases between. The CDR3, as DNA: TGTGCCAGTAGTATGCAGGGAACAGATACGCAGTATTTT. Translated: CASSMQGTDTQYF.

The chain recombines TRBV2 with TRBJ2-5; 7 positions match TRBD1. The CDR3 is 14 amino acids. In germline, CDR1 is SNHLY, CDR2 FYNNEI. Trimming removed 9 bases from V and 3 bases from J; junction bases left unmatched: 10. In DNA, the CDR3 is TGTGCCAGTCGGGACAGTAGTACCAAAGAGACCCAGTACTTC. Encoded protein: CASRDSSTKETQYF.

This chain links TRBV6-6 with TRBJ1-3, with 8 bases identical to TRBD1. The CDR3 spans 16 residues. The germline V gene has CDR1 MNHNY and CDR2 SVGAGI (reference sequence). The V and J ends lost 0 bases and 4 bases, in that order; junction bases with no gene match: 5. The CDR3 loop is CASSYSGRGLGNTIYF. CDR3 nucleotide sequence: TGTGCCAGCAGTTACTCGGGCAGGGGGCTCGGAAACACCATATATTTT.

The CDR3 coding sequence is TGTGCCAGCAGTCCCCTTGGGGGCATCAACTATGGCTACACCTTC. It codes for CASSPLGGINYGYTF. This rearrangement joins TRBV7-2 to TRBJ1-2; D might be TRBD1 (6 bases). V was shortened by 6 bases and J by 2 bases, with 16 bases between the two germline ends. The germline CDR1 and CDR2 sequences are SGHTA and FQGNSA. The CDR3 has 15 residues.

This clonotype was picked up a small number of times. The chain joins TRBV20-1 to TRBJ1-1; D unclear. CDR1 and CDR2 (germline): DFQATT, SNEGSKA (reference sequence). The ends were cut back, 0 bases at V and 1 base at J, with 6 bases in the middle. The CDR3 has 13 amino acids. CDR3: CSARDRANTEAFF. The CDR3 nucleotides are TGCAGTGCTAGAGATCGGGCGAACACTGAAGCTTTCTTT.

This chain joins TRBV18 and TRBJ1-1; 7 nucleotides agree with TRBD1. V shed 4 bases and J 0 bases; nucleotides not matched to a gene: 8. CDR1 is KGHSH and CDR2 is LQKENI in the germline V gene. This CDR3 region has 16 residues. The CDR3 DNA is TGTGCCAGCTCACAGGGGGCGACCACTATGAACACTGAAGCTTTCTTT. As protein: CASSQGATTMNTEAFF. The whole variable domain, filled in from reference TRBV18 and TRBJ1-1, reads NAGVMQNPRHLVRRRGQEARLRCSPMKGHSHVYWYRQLPEEGLKFMVYLQKENIIDESGMPKERFSAEFPKEGPSILRIQQVVRGDSAAYFCASSQGATTMNTEAFFGQGTRLTVV.

The chain is built from TRBV24-1 and TRBJ1-2; D perhaps matches TRBD1 (6 bases). Germline CDR1 and CDR2: KGHDR and SFDVKD. The CDR3 runs to 15 residues. V was cut by 2 bases and J by 6 bases, with 15 bases left in between. The DNA for the CDR3 is TGTGCCACCAGTGATTGGAAACAGGGAGGTGATGGCTACACCTTC. Translation gives CATSDWKQGGDGYTF.

The rearrangement links TRBV4-1 to TRBJ2-3, with 12 bases lining up with TRBD2. The V gene end was trimmed by 3 bases and the J gene end by 2 bases; junction bases not matched to a gene: 6. Germline loops: CDR1 MGHRA, CDR2 YSYEKL. The CDR3 is made up of 17 amino acids. The CDR3 is CASSHRLAGGPTDTQYF. The CDR3 bases are TGCGCCAGCAGCCATCGCCTAGCGGGGGGGCCCACAGATACGCAGTATTTT.

J is TRBJ1-2 and V is TRBV24-1, with 7 nucleotides matching TRBD1. Germline-derived CDR1 and CDR2 are KGHDR and SFDVKD. This CDR3 is 13 amino acids long. V shed 7 bases and J 2 bases; nucleotides not matched to a gene: 3. Here the CDR3 DNA reads TGTGCCACCAGCCCACAGGGGAACTATGGCTACACCTTC. It codes for CATSPQGNYGYTF.

The sample holds a few counts of this clonotype. The chain couples TRBV5-6 to TRBJ1-2; unclear D gene. This CDR3 region has 11 residues. The V gene lost 4 bases and the J gene lost 3 bases, with 4 bases spanning the gap. Germline CDR1 is SGHDT and CDR2 is YYEEEE. The CDR3 region has the DNA TGTGCCAGCAGCCAACACTATGGCTACACCTTC. The encoded protein is CASSQHYGYTF.

This clonotype was picked up many times. V is TRBV6-5 and J is TRBJ1-6; TRBD1 matches 9 bases. CDR1 and CDR2 from the germline V gene are MNHEY and SVGAGI. The CDR3 has 13 residues. Germline trimming cut 4 bases from V and 9 bases from J; bases unmatched to any gene: 1. Here the CDR3 reads CASSSQGASPLHF. The DNA for the CDR3 is TGTGCCAGCAGTTCACAGGGGGCTTCACCCCTCCACTTT.

This clonotype occurred a few times. This chain links TRBV7-2 with TRBJ2-1; D may be TRBD1 (6 bases). CDR1 is SGHTA and CDR2 is FQGNSA in the germline V gene. The CDR3 is 12 residues long. Trimming shortened V by 1 base and J by 15 bases, and 13 bases separated the two germline ends. The CDR3 here is CASSLERGIGFF. As DNA, the CDR3 is TGTGCCAGCAGCTTAGAGAGGGGGATCGGGTTCTTC. Together with reference TRBV7-2 and TRBJ2-1, the CDR3 gives the full variable domain: GAGVSQSPSNKVTEKGKDVELRCDPISGHTALYWYRQSLGQGLEFLIYFQGNSAPDKSGLPSDRFSAERTGGSVSTLTIQRTQQEDSAVYLCASSLERGIGFFGPGTRLTVL.

This rearrangement joins TRBV7-9 to TRBJ1-2; no definite D call. The CDR3 covers 13 residues. Trimming took 5 bases from V and 4 from J, leaving 11 bases between them. Looked up from germline, CDR1 is SEHNR and CDR2 is FQNEAQ (reference sequence). In DNA form, the CDR3 reads TGTGCCAGCAGCCTAGGCGTTAGCTATGGCTACACCTTC. This gives the protein CASSLGVSYGYTF.

This chain uses TRBV6-2 or TRBV6-3 with TRBJ2-1, with 7 bases matching TRBD2. Germline CDR1 and CDR2: MNHEY and SVGEGT. Trimming took 6 bases from V and 14 from J; bases not matched to a gene: 19. This CDR3 contains 15 residues. The CDR3 sequence: CASSYNGIPTSLEFF. The CDR3 nucleotides read TGTGCCAGCAGCTACAATGGGATCCCGACTAGCCTGGAGTTCTTC.

The chain recombines TRBV21-1 with TRBJ2-3; TRBD1 is taken as the D call from the table, unchecked against the DNA. TRBV21-1 is a recognized pseudogene. The CDR3 is 13 amino acids. CDR3 sequence reads: CASIEPRTDTQYF. CDR3 sequence (DNA): TGTGCCAGCATCGAGCCCCGCACAGATACGCAGTATTTT.

This clonotype appeared a few times. J is TRBJ2-3 and V is TRBV9; D is possibly TRBD2 (5 bases). Germline V CDR1 and CDR2: SGDLS, YYNGEE. V lost 5 bases and J lost 4, with 17 bases in between. This CDR3 region has 15 residues. CDR3 region: CASSHGVGAPDTQYF. DNA of the CDR3: TGTGCCAGCAGTCATGGGGTGGGAGCCCCAGATACGCAGTATTTT.

The chain has TRBV12-3 or TRBV12-4 and TRBJ2-1, with D perhaps matching TRBD2 (6 bases). V was trimmed by 4 bases and J by 12 bases, leaving 10 bases between them. The CDR3 is 11 amino acids. The CDR3, as DNA: TGTGCCAGCAGTTCGATGGGGGGGCAGTTCTTC. It codes for CASSSMGGQFF.

This clonotype occurred many times. The rearrangement joins TRBV5-1 to TRBJ2-3; D uncertain. V lost 1 base to trimming and J lost 6 bases, with 9 bases between them. The CDR3 covers 13 residues. CDR1 is SGHRS, CDR2 YFSETQ, per germline. The CDR3 bases are TGCGCCAGCAGCTTGAGGTTGCGGGATACGCAGTATTTT. Protein sequence: CASSLRLRDTQYF.

The chain couples TRBV6-2 or TRBV6-3 to TRBJ2-7, with 10 bases that match TRBD1. The J segment lost 11 bases and the V segment lost 2 bases, leaving 6 bases of the junction unmatched. The CDR3 has 13 residues. Per the germline V gene, CDR1 is MNHEY and CDR2 is SVGEGT. The CDR3 is CASSYSDRGLEYV. CDR3 in DNA: TGTGCCAGCAGTTACAGCGACAGGGGGCTGGAGTACGTC.

There are many counts of this clonotype. V and J are TRBV7-2 and TRBJ2-3; 11 bases are a match to TRBD2. Germline V CDR1 and CDR2: SGHTA, FQGNSA. The CDR3 contains 15 residues. V lost 4 bases to trimming and J lost 7 bases; unmatched junction nucleotides: 7. The CDR3 here is CASSSQPSGGNTQYF. In DNA form, the CDR3 reads TGTGCCAGCAGCTCGCAGCCTAGCGGGGGGAATACGCAGTATTTT.